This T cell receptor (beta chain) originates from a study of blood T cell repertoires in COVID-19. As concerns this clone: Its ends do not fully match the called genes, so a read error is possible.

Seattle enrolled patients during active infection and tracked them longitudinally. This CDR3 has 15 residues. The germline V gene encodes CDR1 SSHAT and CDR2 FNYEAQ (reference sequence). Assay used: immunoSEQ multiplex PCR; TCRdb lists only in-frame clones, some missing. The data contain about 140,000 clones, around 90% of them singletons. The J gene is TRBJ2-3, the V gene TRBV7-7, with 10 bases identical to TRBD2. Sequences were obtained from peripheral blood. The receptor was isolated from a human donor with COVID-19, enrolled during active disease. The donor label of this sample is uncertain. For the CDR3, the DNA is TGTGCTAGCAGCTCCGGGACTAGCGAGACAGATACGCAGTATTTT. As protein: CASSSGTSETDTQYF.